This T cell receptor beta chain was captured in a study of control samples from healthy donors and cancer patients (dated by TCRdb to 2018 to 2021). Library preparation employed the immunoSEQ multiplex PCR assay. The clones in this table, taken by TCRdb from immuneACCESS, are in-frame only. Not every clone is retained; where verified, under half of the shortfall comes from an unresolved V gene, and the cause of the rest is unknown. The sample has 15,000 to 20,000 clones on record, around 90% of them singletons. The top ten clones comprise about 32% of the sample. A remark on this clone: Its antigen specificity is not known. Base quality data are lacking; no much larger clone is found one base away.

V is cut back by 4 bases and J by 7 bases, with 11 bases in the junction unmatched. The CDR3 holds 15 amino acids from the cysteine to the phenylalanine. Only the CDR3 portion is preserved as DNA: 45 bases, with reading frame beginning at the first base. From the germline V gene, CDR1 is SGHRS and CDR2 is YFSETQ. The sequenced sample consisted of PBMCs. The sequence came from a man between 60 and 75 years old with head and neck cancer. The chain couples TRBV5-1 to TRBJ2-1; TRBD1 aligns with 7 central bases. In nucleotides, the sequence is TGCGCCAGCAGCACTGACCGGGACAGAACGAATGAGCAGTTCTTC. Its translation is CASSTDRDRTNEQFF.